The rows below give T cell receptor beta chains drawn from one sample of a study of CD8+ T cells in alopecia areata. This table comes from immunoSEQ multiplex PCR, and its TCRdb copy is limited to in-frame clones, with some not included. In the table there are 180,000 or so clones, about 62% of which are singletons. Material: CD4+ T cells sorted from blood, obtained at week 24, from a patient treated with tofacitinib. These receptors were collected from a human donor with alopecia areata. CDR3s include the opening cysteine and the closing phenylalanine or tryptophan. The order of the fields is V gene, clone size, J gene, D gene, CDR3 DNA, CDR3 protein. The D gene is left open where the match is weak. Clone size is stated in some rows and not others, as once, few, many or a class when expanded.

V: TRBV5-1; size: once; J: TRBJ1-2; D: TRBD1; DNA: TGCGCCAGCAGCCCGCCCGGGACAGGGAACGGCTACACCTTC; CDR3: CASSPPGTGNGYTF
V: TRBV4-2; size: -; J: TRBJ2-4; D: -; DNA: TGTGCCAGCAGCCAAGATGGGCGGGAAAACATTCAGTACTTC; CDR3: CASSQDGRENIQYF
V: TRBV13; size: -; J: TRBJ2-5; D: -; DNA: TGTGCCAGCAGCTTTCCAGGGGAGACCCAGTACTTC; CDR3: CASSFPGETQYF
V: TRBV19; size: -; J: TRBJ1-2; D: -; DNA: TGTGCCAGTATGACTGGAGGCGGGGAGGCCTATGGCTACACCTTC; CDR3: CASMTGGGEAYGYTF
V: TRBV6-5; size: -; J: TRBJ1-5; D: TRBD1; DNA: TGTGCCAGCAGGCGGACAGGGTTCAATCAGCCCCAGCATTTT; CDR3: CASRRTGFNQPQHF
V: TRBV4-1; size: -; J: TRBJ2-5; D: TRBD1; DNA: TGCGCCAGCAGCCAAGATCCCCTCTTAAGGACAGGAGAGACCCAGTACTTC; CDR3: CASSQDPLLRTGETQYF
V: TRBV29-1; size: few; J: TRBJ2-6; D: -; DNA: TGCAGCGTTGCAAGCCGGGGCAGGGACGTTACTGGGGCCAACGTCCTGACTTTC; CDR3: CSVASRGRDVTGANVLTF
V: TRBV15; size: few; J: TRBJ1-2; D: -; DNA: TGTGCCACCAGCAACATTCCACCAGCGGGCTACACCTTC; CDR3: CATSNIPPAGYTF
V: TRBV30; size: -; J: TRBJ1-4; D: -; DNA: TGTGCCTGGAACCTTCGGATGGGGGACGAAAAACTGTTTTTT; CDR3: CAWNLRMGDEKLFF
V: TRBV5-1; size: -; J: TRBJ2-2; D: -; DNA: TGCGCCAGCAGCTTGGCCCTGGACACCGGGGAGCTGTTTTTT; CDR3: CASSLALDTGELFF
V: TRBV20-1; size: -; J: TRBJ2-3; D: -; DNA: TGCAGTGCCAATCTGTATACGCAGTATTTT; CDR3: CSANLYTQYF
V: TRBV5-4; size: few; J: TRBJ1-5; D: -; DNA: TGTGCCAGCAGCTCCGACGGGGGCGGCAATCAGCCCCAGCATTTT; CDR3: CASSSDGGGNQPQHF
V: TRBV14; size: few; J: TRBJ2-7; D: -; DNA: TGTGCCAGCAGCCAAGACAGGTGGAGCTCCTACGAGCAGTACTTC; CDR3: CASSQDRWSSYEQYF
V: TRBV7-9; size: -; J: TRBJ2-5; D: -; DNA: TGTGCCAGCAGATCGATGGAGACCCAGTACTTC; CDR3: CASRSMETQYF
V: TRBV6-1; size: few; J: TRBJ1-1; D: -; DNA: TGTGCCAGCAGTGTAAGAAAGGCTGGAGCTTTCTTT; CDR3: CASSVRKAGAFF
V: TRBV10-3; size: -; J: TRBJ1-2; D: TRBD1; DNA: TGTGCCATCAGCCGGACAGGGGTGGAAAATGGCTACACCTTC; CDR3: CAISRTGVENGYTF
V: TRBV30; size: -; J: TRBJ1-2; D: TRBD1; DNA: TGTGCCTGGAGTGTACAGGGGGGCTATGGCTACACCTTC; CDR3: CAWSVQGGYGYTF
V: TRBV19; size: few; J: TRBJ1-2; D: -; DNA: TGTGCCAGTAGTATTTGGGGGAGTAACTATGGCTACACCTTC; CDR3: CASSIWGSNYGYTF
V: TRBV9; size: -; J: TRBJ2-7; D: TRBD2; DNA: TGTGCCAGCAGCGTTGACCCCGGGGGGACCTACGAGCAGTACTTC; CDR3: CASSVDPGGTYEQYF
V: TRBV27; size: -; J: TRBJ2-7; D: TRBD1; DNA: TGTGCCAGCAGCCCTGGGACAGGGGGTCTCTACGAGCAGTACTTC; CDR3: CASSPGTGGLYEQYF
V: TRBV19; size: few; J: TRBJ2-7; D: -; DNA: TGTGCCAGTAGTATTGGTCCAGCCTACGAGCAGTACTTC; CDR3: CASSIGPAYEQYF
V: TRBV5-4; size: -; J: TRBJ2-6; D: -; DNA: TGTGCCAGCAGCTTGGCCAGGACAGGGGCCAACGTCCTGACTTTC; CDR3: CASSLARTGANVLTF
V: TRBV2; size: -; J: TRBJ2-5; D: -; DNA: TGTGCCAGCAGTCGACTAGAGACCCAGTACTTC; CDR3: CASSRLETQYF
V: TRBV10-3; size: -; J: TRBJ1-2; D: TRBD1; DNA: TGTGCCATCAGTGAGACAGGGGAAGGCTACACCTTC; CDR3: CAISETGEGYTF
V: TRBV6-1; size: -; J: TRBJ1-5; D: -; DNA: TGTGCCAGCAGTCCACAGTTTCAGCCCCAGCATTTT; CDR3: CASSPQFQPQHF
V: TRBV7-9; size: few; J: TRBJ2-7; D: -; DNA: TGTGCCAGCAGCTTAGAAGGTCCGGGCGAGCAGTACTTC; CDR3: CASSLEGPGEQYF
V: TRBV4-1; size: once; J: TRBJ2-7; D: -; DNA: TGCGCCAGCAGCCAAGCACAGGAACCCTACGAGCAGTACTTC; CDR3: CASSQAQEPYEQYF
V: TRBV14; size: -; J: TRBJ2-2; D: -; DNA: TGTGCCAGCAGCCAAGAGAGGCTGACCGGGGAGCTGTTTTTT; CDR3: CASSQERLTGELFF
V: TRBV20-1; size: -; J: TRBJ2-5; D: -; DNA: TGCAGTGCGGGAGAGACCCAGTACTTC; CDR3: CSAGETQYF
V: TRBV7-2; size: -; J: TRBJ2-5; D: TRBD2; DNA: TGTGCCAGCAGAGATCTAGTGTGGCGGGAGGTGGAGACCCAGTACTTC; CDR3: CASRDLVWREVETQYF
V: TRBV7-2; size: few; J: TRBJ2-3; D: TRBD1; DNA: TGTGCCAGCAGCTTAGGAGGGGGCACCCTAGATACGCAGTATTTT; CDR3: CASSLGGGTLDTQYF
V: TRBV7-9; size: -; J: TRBJ1-1; D: TRBD1; DNA: TGTGCCAGCAGCAAGGGACAGGGAAACACTGAAGCTTTCTTT; CDR3: CASSKGQGNTEAFF
V: TRBV15; size: -; J: TRBJ1-6; D: -; DNA: TGTGCCACCAGCAGCGACAGGACCCTGGGTTCACCCCTCCACTTT; CDR3: CATSSDRTLGSPLHF
V: TRBV15; size: -; J: TRBJ2-5; D: -; DNA: TGTGCCACCAGCCGGACAGCAGAAGAGACCCAGTACTTC; CDR3: CATSRTAEETQYF
V: TRBV29-1; size: -; J: TRBJ1-1; D: TRBD1; DNA: TGCAGCGTTGATAGGGGGCTAAGGAGTGAAGCTTTCTTT; CDR3: CSVDRGLRSEAFF
V: TRBV28; size: -; J: TRBJ2-1; D: TRBD1; DNA: TGTGCCAGCAGCGCGACCGACAGGGGGCGTATGAATGAGCAGTTCTTC; CDR3: CASSATDRGRMNEQFF
V: TRBV25-1; size: -; J: TRBJ1-1; D: TRBD1; DNA: TGTGCCAGCGGGGACAGGGTGAACACTGAAGCTTTCTTT; CDR3: CASGDRVNTEAFF
V: TRBV29-1; size: -; J: TRBJ1-2; D: -; DNA: TGCAGCGTTCGCAGGGATAATGGCTACACCTTC; CDR3: CSVRRDNGYTF
V: TRBV29-1; size: -; J: TRBJ2-1; D: -; DNA: TGCAGCGTCCGGAGGGATAACAATGAGCAGTTCTTC; CDR3: CSVRRDNNEQFF
V: TRBV29-1; size: -; J: TRBJ2-5; D: -; DNA: TGCAGCGTTGAAAAGGGGAGCCAGACCCAGTACTTC; CDR3: CSVEKGSQTQYF
V: TRBV6-5; size: few; J: TRBJ1-1; D: -; DNA: TGTGCCAGCAGTTCTGGTCAGGGGCCTACTGAAGCTTTCTTT; CDR3: CASSSGQGPTEAFF
V: TRBV7-2; size: few; J: TRBJ2-7; D: TRBD2; DNA: TGTGCCAGCAGCTTCTTCCCTAGCGGGAGCTACGAGCAGTACTTC; CDR3: CASSFFPSGSYEQYF
V: TRBV27; size: -; J: TRBJ2-3; D: -; DNA: TGTGCCAGCAGTGTCCTGGGTGAGGGAGATACGCAGTATTTT; CDR3: CASSVLGEGDTQYF
V: TRBV9; size: -; J: TRBJ1-5; D: -; DNA: TGTGCCAGCAGCGTAGGCCAATATAGCAATCAGCCCCAGCATTTT; CDR3: CASSVGQYSNQPQHF
V: TRBV20-1; size: few; J: TRBJ1-1; D: -; DNA: TGCAGTGCTACAGACACGTTAGCTTTCTTT; CDR3: CSATDTLAFF
V: TRBV29-1; size: -; J: TRBJ2-7; D: -; DNA: TGCAGCGTTGAGACTGGGGCAGTCGAGCAGTACTTC; CDR3: CSVETGAVEQYF
V: TRBV9; size: -; J: TRBJ2-7; D: -; DNA: TGTGCCAGCAGCCCCGGACGGGATTACGAGCAGTACTTC; CDR3: CASSPGRDYEQYF